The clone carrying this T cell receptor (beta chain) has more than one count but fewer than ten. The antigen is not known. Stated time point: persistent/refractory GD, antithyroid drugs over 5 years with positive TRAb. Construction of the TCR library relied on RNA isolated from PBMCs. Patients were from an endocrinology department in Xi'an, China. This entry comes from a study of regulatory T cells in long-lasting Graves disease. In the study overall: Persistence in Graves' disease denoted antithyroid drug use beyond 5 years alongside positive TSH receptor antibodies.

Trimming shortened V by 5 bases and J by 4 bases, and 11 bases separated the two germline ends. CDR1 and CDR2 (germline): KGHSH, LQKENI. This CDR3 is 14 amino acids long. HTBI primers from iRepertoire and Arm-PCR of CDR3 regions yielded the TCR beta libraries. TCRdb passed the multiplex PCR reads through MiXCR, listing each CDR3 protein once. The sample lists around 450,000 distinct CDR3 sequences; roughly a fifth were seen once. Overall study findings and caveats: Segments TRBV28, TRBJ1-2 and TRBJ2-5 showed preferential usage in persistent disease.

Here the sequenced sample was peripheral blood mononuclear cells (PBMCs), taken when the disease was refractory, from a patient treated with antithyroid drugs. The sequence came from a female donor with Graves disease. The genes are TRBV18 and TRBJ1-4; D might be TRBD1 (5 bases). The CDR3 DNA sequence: TGTGCCAGCTCATACGACAGTAATAATGAAAAACTGTTTTTT. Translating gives CASSYDSNNEKLFF.